This record covers a single TCR beta chain. The antigen remains unidentified. Sequencing was performed with immunoSEQ multiplex PCR; in TCRdb, only in-frame clones are kept and a portion is missing. The top ten clones hold under 8% of a sample with tens of thousands of clones, less than 80% of them seen once. This record belongs to a study of memory CD4+ T cells and cytomegalovirus serostatus. Single viable CD3+CD4+CD8-CD45RO+ cells were sorted as the memory CD4+ T cells. CD4+ T cells were isolated by positive magnetic selection. V shed 0 bases and J shed 3 bases, with 15 bases lying between them. This CDR3 region has 16 residues. The germline gives CDR1 SGDLS, CDR2 YYNGEE. General study results and limits: Of under 200 reported CMV TCRbeta sequences, under 80 were found in memory CD4+ repertoires. The CMV-associated TCR signature appears largely within the CD4+ memory repertoire.

The source of this sequence is an adult in good health and CMV-seronegative. V and J are TRBV9 and TRBJ2-5, with D maybe TRBD1 (6 bases). Sequenced: memory CD4+ T cells from blood. CDR3 DNA: TGTGCCAGCAGCGTAGCGACGGGATCAGGGGAAGAGACCCAGTACTTC. It yields the protein CASSVATGSGEETQYF. Drawing the rest from reference TRBV9 and TRBJ2-5, the complete variable domain is DSGVTQTPKHLITATGQRVTLRCSPRSGDLSVYWYQQSLDQGLQFLIQYYNGEERAKGNILERFSAQQFPDLHSELNLSSLELGDSALYFCASSVATGSGEETQYFGPGTRLLVL.